This TCR beta chain came from a study of patients and donors after allogeneic stem cell transplantation. TCRdb reprocessed the RT-PCR reads via MiXCR and lists one record per CDR3 protein. The sample lists 800,000 to 1,000,000 distinct CDR3 sequences, more than 15% seen once, with around 5.5% in the top ten. Sample: blood, either unsorted or a sorted T cell fraction (not recorded which). This TCR was recovered from a human donor who was either an allogeneic HSCT recipient or a stem cell or donor lymphocyte infusion donor (not recorded which). It is not recorded whose cells these are; they may come from a transplant donor.

The CDR3 DNA sequence: TGTGCCAGTCAGTGGGGCAGCGGCTACGAGCAGTACTTC. This sequence encodes CASQWGSGYEQYF. The chain has TRBV2 and TRBJ2-7, with D perhaps being TRBD1 or TRBD2 (5 bases each). The germline CDR1 and CDR2 sequences are SNHLY and FYNNEI. CDR3 length equals 13 residues. V was cut by 9 bases and J by 3 bases, with 15 bases left in between. Based on the CDR3 plus reference TRBV2 and TRBJ2-7, the full variable domain is EPEVTQTPSHQVTQMGQEVILRCVPISNHLYFYWYRQILGQKVEFLVSFYNNEISEKSEIFDDQFSVERPDGSNFTLKIRSTKLEDSAMYFCASQWGSGYEQYFGPGTRLTVT.